Given below is one T cell receptor (beta chain) in context. The sample comes from a study of shared clonotypes between healthy human individuals. Trimming removed 1 base at V and 10 bases at J, with 11 bases between. The CDR3 has 13 amino acids. CDR1 and CDR2 from the germline V gene are LNHDA and SQIVND (reference sequence). It was into CD45RA+ naive and CD45RA-negative memory subsets that the CD4+ cells were split. Clones were sequenced by immunoSEQ multiplex PCR, and TCRdb holds only the in-frame ones, with some missing. The sample records 190,000 or so clones, over 50% being singletons. Sequencing was carried out using memory CD4+ T cells sorted from blood. Subset specified: CD45RA-negative fraction. The gene calls are TRBV19 and TRBJ1-5; no definite D call. The receptor comes from a man aged 25 to 45 in good health. CDR3 sequence reads: CASSIGPGNPQHF. The CDR3 DNA reads TGTGCCAGTAGTATAGGACCGGGCAATCCCCAGCATTTT.